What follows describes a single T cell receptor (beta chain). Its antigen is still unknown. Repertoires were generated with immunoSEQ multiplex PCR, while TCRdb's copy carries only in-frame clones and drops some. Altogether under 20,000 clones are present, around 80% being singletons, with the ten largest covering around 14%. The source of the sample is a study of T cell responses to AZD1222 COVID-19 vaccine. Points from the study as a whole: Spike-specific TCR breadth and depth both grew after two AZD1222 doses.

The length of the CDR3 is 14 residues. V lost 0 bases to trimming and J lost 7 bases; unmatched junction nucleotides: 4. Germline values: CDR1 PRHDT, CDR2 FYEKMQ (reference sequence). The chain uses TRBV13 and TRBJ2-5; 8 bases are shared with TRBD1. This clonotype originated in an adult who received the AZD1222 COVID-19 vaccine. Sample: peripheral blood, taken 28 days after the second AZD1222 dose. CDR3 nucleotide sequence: TGTGCCAGCAGCTTAGGCCAGGGGGCGGGGACCCAGTACTTC. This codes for CASSLGQGAGTQYF.